One and the same sample provided the 20 T cell receptor beta chains below, sequenced in a study of cytomegalovirus exposure and HLA in healthy donors (dated by TCRdb to the late 2010s). The library was generated by the immunoSEQ multiplex PCR assay. For the multiplex PCR, a mixture combining 60 forward primers for TCR Vbeta segments and 13 reverse primers for TCR Jbeta segments was used. What TCRdb holds here is the immuneACCESS table cut down to in-frame rearrangements. Part of the clones is not present; checked against another copy, under half of the missing clones reflect an unresolved V gene, and the others are unexplained. In all, the sample holds about 98,000 clones, and over 65% of those were seen once. Of the sample, 16% falls within the top ten clones. The sequenced sample consisted of PBMCs. The receptors come from a man in his 60s in good health and CMV-seropositive.

The chain employs TRBV7-6 and TRBJ1-2, with 8 positions matching TRBD1. After removal of 4 bases from V and 1 base from J, the junction contained 5 bases not matched to a gene. The CDR3 is made up of 15 amino acids. Germline V lookup: CDR1 SGHVS, CDR2 FNYEAQ. In DNA, the CDR3 is TGTGCCAGCAGCTCGCGGACAGGGCATAACTATGGCTACACCTTC. As protein: CASSSRTGHNYGYTF.

This chain connects TRBV27 to TRBJ1-6; 7 bases are a match to TRBD1. With V trimmed by 8 bases and J by 7 bases, 11 bases remained unmatched. CDR1 and CDR2 from the germline V gene are MNHEY and SMNVEV (reference sequence). This CDR3 has 15 amino acids. Here the CDR3 reads CASGPRAGGNSPLHF. Written as DNA, the CDR3 is TGTGCCAGCGGACCTCGGGCAGGGGGGAATTCACCCCTCCACTTT.

CDR3 bases: TGCGCCAGCAGTCGAGCAGATACGCAGTATTTT. This codes for CASSRADTQYF. The chain has TRBV5-1 and TRBJ2-3; no reliable D call. The CDR3 is made up of 11 amino acids. CDR1 is SGHRS and CDR2 is YFSETQ in the germline V gene. V was shortened by 5 bases and J by 4 bases, with 5 bases between the two germline ends.

The chain combines TRBV5-1 with TRBJ2-2; weak D call: TRBD1 (6 bases). Germline assignment: CDR1 SGHRS and CDR2 YFSETQ. CDR3 length equals 16 residues. Trimming shortened V by 3 bases and J by 1 base, and 13 bases separated the two germline ends. The CDR3 loop reads CASSSTGTKNTGELFF. The DNA for the CDR3 is TGCGCCAGCAGCTCGACCGGGACAAAGAACACCGGGGAGCTGTTTTTT.

This chain connects TRBV6-6 to TRBJ2-7; TRBD1 agrees at 10 bases. Germline CDR1 reads MNHNY; CDR2 reads SVGAGI (reference sequence). The CDR3 is 13 amino acids. With 6 bases clipped from V and 9 bases from J, the junction kept 8 bases outside the gene matches. CDR3 bases: TGTGCCAGCAGCCCGGGACAGGGGCCGTGGCAGTACTTC. This codes for CASSPGQGPWQYF.

V gene TRBV7-6 combines with J gene TRBJ2-3; 7 nucleotides align to TRBD2. V lost 5 bases and J lost 4; bases outside the gene matches: 6. The CDR3 sequence is 14 residues long. From germline, CDR1 is SGHVS and CDR2 FNYEAQ. This CDR3 is CASSAWGGADTQYF. The CDR3 DNA is TGTGCCAGCAGCGCGTGGGGGGGAGCAGATACGCAGTATTTT.

The chain joins TRBV7-9 to TRBJ2-5; D is possibly TRBD1 (6 bases). Germline CDR1 and CDR2: SEHNR and FQNEAQ (reference sequence). The CDR3 loop spans 14 amino acids. The V gene lost 6 bases and the J gene lost 2 bases, with 13 bases spanning the gap. The CDR3 DNA sequence: TGTGCCAGCAGTAGGTCCAGGGGACAAGAGACCCAGTACTTC. The encoded protein is CASSRSRGQETQYF.

Concerning this clone: The germline gene is not matched at one end of the junction; a read error may be the cause. The chain is built from TRBV7-7 and TRBJ2-5; TRBD1 aligns across 7 bases. The CDR3 sequence is 12 residues long. Per the germline V gene, CDR1 is SSHAT and CDR2 is FNYEAQ (reference sequence). This CDR3 is CASSQDRETQYF. DNA of the CDR3: TGTGCTAGCAGCCAGGACAGGGAGACCCAGTACTTC.

The chain carries TRBV9 and TRBJ2-7; D is perhaps TRBD1 (6 bases). CDR1 and CDR2 (germline): SGDLS, YYNGEE. Trimming took off 0 bases at V and 2 bases at J, with 15 bases between the two ends. This CDR3 region has 16 residues. The CDR3 nucleotides are TGTGCCAGCAGCGTAGCTATAGGACAGCCTACCTACGAGCAGTACTTC. Translated: CASSVAIGQPTYEQYF.

Concerning this clone itself: The same CDR3 arises from other DNA sequences in this sample as well. The CDR3 sequence is CASSYTSSGANVLTF. CDR3 DNA: TGTGCCAGCAGCTATACGAGCTCTGGGGCCAACGTCCTGACTTTC. The chain couples TRBV6-5 to TRBJ2-6; D is unclear. Germline CDR1 MNHEY, CDR2 SVGAGI. The CDR3 is made up of 15 amino acids. Trimming pared 6 bases from V and 0 bases from J, leaving 9 bases between.

On this clone: The same CDR3 also results from other DNA sequences found in this sample. The genes are TRBV7-2 and TRBJ1-5; TRBD1 is a possible D gene (6 bases). From germline, CDR1 is SGHTA and CDR2 FQGNSA. The CDR3 length is 13 residues. The V end lost 2 bases, the J end lost 4 bases, and 6 bases lay between the germline ends. CDR3 DNA: TGTGCCAGCAGCTTACAGGGGAATCAGCCCCAGCATTTT. Its translation is CASSLQGNQPQHF.

The rearrangement uses TRBV6-5 and TRBJ2-1, with D maybe TRBD2 (5 bases). There are 14 residues in the CDR3. Deletions cut 0 bases from V and 9 bases from J, with 12 bases between. Looked up from germline, CDR1 is MNHEY and CDR2 is SVGAGI. CDR3 nucleotide sequence: TGTGCCAGCAGTTACTCGAGGACTTCGGGTGAGCAGTTCTTC. It is translated as CASSYSRTSGEQFF.

J is TRBJ1-5 and V is TRBV5-1, with 8 bases aligning to TRBD1. The CDR3 spans 15 residues. CDR1 is SGHRS and CDR2 is YFSETQ in the germline V gene. With 0 bases clipped from V and 7 bases from J, the junction kept 6 bases outside the gene matches. CDR3 nucleotide sequence: TGCGCCAGCAGCTTGGCCGGACAGGGAGGGCAGCCCCAGCATTTT. Translating gives CASSLAGQGGQPQHF.

The chain recombines TRBV28 with TRBJ2-7; TRBD1 aligns across 9 bases. CDR1 and CDR2 (germline): MDHEN, SYDVKM. The CDR3 totals 14 residues. Unmatched junction bases numbered 7, after V lost 6 bases and J lost 4 bases. CDR3 sequence: CASRTGGDFYEQYF. In DNA, the CDR3 is TGTGCCAGCAGAACAGGGGGCGATTTTTACGAGCAGTACTTC.

CDR3 bases: TGCGCCAGCAGCTTGGACAGGGGGCCTGGAAACACCATATATTTT. Protein product: CASSLDRGPGNTIYF. The rearrangement uses TRBV5-1 and TRBJ1-3, with 9 positions matching TRBD1. The CDR3 covers 15 residues. In germline, CDR1 is SGHRS, CDR2 YFSETQ. The ends lost 0 bases at V and 2 bases at J; junction bases unmatched: 0.

This sequence joins TRBV6-4 and TRBJ1-5; unclear D gene. The ends were cut back, 4 bases at V and 6 bases at J, with 10 bases in the middle. Germline V lookup: CDR1 MRHNA, CDR2 SNTAGT. The CDR3 totals 13 residues. The CDR3 sequence is CASSAQRGQPQHF. The CDR3 DNA reads TGTGCCAGCAGTGCTCAACGGGGTCAGCCCCAGCATTTT.

The DNA of the CDR3 is TGTGCCAGCAGTTTCGGACAGGTTCAAAATTCACCCCTCCACTTT. Protein sequence: CASSFGQVQNSPLHF. This chain joins TRBV28 and TRBJ1-6; 7 nucleotides line up with TRBD1. V lost 3 bases, J lost 7 bases, and 6 bases stayed unmatched. Looked up from germline, CDR1 is MDHEN and CDR2 is SYDVKM. The CDR3 spans 15 residues.

This clone was counted a few times. The J gene is TRBJ2-3, the V gene TRBV5-6; 9 bases are a match to TRBD1. The ends lost 4 bases at V and 5 bases at J; junction bases unmatched: 8. Germline V gene data show CDR1 as SGHDT and CDR2 as YYEEEE. CDR3 size: 15 residues. The DNA for the CDR3 is TGTGCCAGCAGCCTTACAGTGACAGGGGGAGATACGCAGTATTTT. It translates to CASSLTVTGGDTQYF.

The rearrangement uses TRBV23-1 and TRBJ2-1; possible D gene TRBD1, 5 bases. TRBV23-1 is an ORF, and what it does is uncertain. This CDR3 spans 14 amino acids. V was pared by 5 bases and J by 2 bases, with 10 bases between. CDR3 in DNA: TGCGCCAGCAGTGCCTGGGGCGCCTACAATGAGCAGTTCTTC. Protein: CASSAWGAYNEQFF.

A word on this clone: An end of the junction differs from the germline gene, which may be a read error. The V call is TRBV7-9, the J call TRBJ1-4; TRBD1 aligns across 7 bases. Germline lookup yields CDR1 SEHNR and CDR2 FQNEAQ (reference sequence). This CDR3 comprises 16 residues. The CDR3, as DNA: TGTTCCAGCAGCTTCCGGGACAGAGCAACTAATGAAAAACTGTTTTTT. Translation gives CSSSFRDRATNEKLFF.